This T cell receptor (beta chain) originates from a study of cytomegalovirus exposure and HLA in healthy donors. The study, taken as a whole, reports: A later analysis found that most CMV-associated TCR beta chains appeared HLA-restricted. Information on immune exposure was restricted to one variable (CMV serostatus). Most TCR beta V segments were productive about 87% or about 30% of the time in an earlier analysis.

About this clone: The antigen is not known.

A multiplex PCR was run with 60 Vbeta primers and 13 Jbeta primers. Using immunoSEQ multiplex PCR, the repertoire was profiled, and TCRdb retains in-frame clones only, with some absent. The table includes 120,000 or so clones, roughly 80% detected once. Unrecorded immune exposure was likely among donors, who were nominally healthy when sampled. The sequencing sample was made of PBMCs. This clonotype originated in a man younger than 45 in good health and CMV-seropositive.

The CDR3 DNA reads TGTGCCAGCAGGGACAGGCGGAGTTACGGTGAGCAGTTCTTC. This encodes CASRDRRSYGEQFF. V usage is TRBV14 and J usage is TRBJ2-1; 7 nucleotides agree with TRBD1. Per germline, CDR1 SGHDN and CDR2 FVKESK. This CDR3 has 14 amino acids. V dropped 6 bases and J dropped 9; count of bases not matched to a gene: 11.